The 32 T cell receptor beta chains presented below share a single source sample, sequenced in a study of shared clonotypes between healthy human individuals. Data came from immunoSEQ multiplex PCR; TCRdb stores just in-frame clones and leaves some out. Among under 2,000,000 clones listed, just under 95% were seen once. CD45RO-negative cells were positively selected for CCR7, leaving out terminally differentiated effector memory CD45RA+ cells. Sequencing used naive CD8+ T cells sorted from blood. All receptors come from a man younger than 35 in good health.

V usage is TRBV7-8 and J usage is TRBJ1-1; possible D gene TRBD1, 5 bases. The germline V gene has CDR1 SGHVS and CDR2 FQNEAQ. V was clipped by 3 bases and J by 2 bases, with 13 bases between them. This CDR3 is 15 amino acids long. The CDR3 DNA sequence: TGTGCCAGCAGCTTCTGGGGGGAGACCAACACTGAAGCTTTCTTT. Translated: CASSFWGETNTEAFF.

The chain is built from TRBV2 and TRBJ1-2; D possibly corresponds to TRBD1 (5 bases). The germline gives CDR1 SNHLY, CDR2 FYNNEI. The CDR3 length is 13 residues. Trimming shortened V by 4 bases and J by 4 bases, and 10 bases separated the two germline ends. In DNA form, the CDR3 reads TGTGCCAGCAGTGCCCAGGGTGGCTATGGCTACACCTTC. Amino acid sequence: CASSAQGGYGYTF. Supplemented by reference TRBV2 and TRBJ1-2, the full variable domain reads EPEVTQTPSHQVTQMGQEVILRCVPISNHLYFYWYRQILGQKVEFLVSFYNNEISEKSEIFDDQFSVERPDGSNFTLKIRSTKLEDSAMYFCASSAQGGYGYTFGSGTRLTVV.

The chain is built from TRBV5-6 and TRBJ2-7; D is possibly TRBD2 (6 bases). Germline V gene sequence: CDR1 SGHDT, CDR2 YYEEEE. V lost 2 bases, J lost 2 bases, and 11 bases lay in between. The CDR3 consists of 14 residues. CDR3 sequence: CASSLGEVTYEQYF. The CDR3 DNA reads as TGTGCCAGCAGCTTAGGGGAGGTTACCTACGAGCAGTACTTC.

The V gene is TRBV29-1, the J gene TRBJ2-1; 14 positions agree with TRBD2. V lost 6 bases to trimming and J lost 0 bases; unmatched junction nucleotides: 7. CDR3 length: 17 amino acids. CDR1 is SQVTM, CDR2 ANQGSEA, per germline. The CDR3 DNA reads as TGCAGCGTCCGCGGCGGGACTAGCGGGAGCTCCTACAATGAGCAGTTCTTC. Its translation is CSVRGGTSGSSYNEQFF.

The chain carries TRBV2 and TRBJ1-2, with a tentative D call TRBD1 (5 bases). The germline V gene has CDR1 SNHLY and CDR2 FYNNEI. The CDR3 consists of 11 residues. For the CDR3, the DNA is TGTGCTCCGGGGGGGAACTATGGCTACACCTTC. Its translation is CAPGGNYGYTF.

This clone was observed once. V is TRBV27 and J is TRBJ1-6; no clear D gene. CDR1 and CDR2 (germline): MNHEY, SMNVEV (reference sequence). This CDR3 spans 15 amino acids. The V end lost 0 bases, the J end lost 6 bases, and 9 bases lay between the germline ends. The CDR3 reads CASSLSREGNSPLHF. The CDR3 bases are TGTGCCAGCAGTTTATCTAGGGAGGGTAATTCACCCCTCCACTTT.

As regards this clone: Other DNA sequences in this specimen translate into the identical CDR3. The J gene is TRBJ2-7, the V gene TRBV18, with D perhaps TRBD1 or TRBD2 (5 bases each). The V end lost 3 bases, the J end lost 3 bases, and 9 bases lay between the germline ends. CDR3 size: 13 residues. Germline values: CDR1 KGHSH, CDR2 LQKENI. The CDR3 DNA follows: TGTGCCAGCTCACCGGGGGATAGCTACGAGCAGTACTTC. Its protein product is CASSPGDSYEQYF.

The chain links TRBV5-1 to TRBJ2-2; possible D gene TRBD2, 5 bases. The CDR3 has 16 residues. Germline V lookup: CDR1 SGHRS, CDR2 YFSETQ. V lost 2 bases to trimming and J lost 4 bases, with 15 bases between them. This chain's CDR3 is CASSFMWEWSTGELFF. The DNA of the CDR3 is TGCGCCAGCAGCTTTATGTGGGAGTGGAGCACCGGGGAGCTGTTTTTT.

The chain employs TRBV4-1 and TRBJ1-1; TRBD1 is a possible D gene (6 bases). Germline V gives CDR1 MGHRA, CDR2 YSYEKL. V was trimmed by 2 bases and J by 2 bases, leaving 18 bases between them. The CDR3 contains 17 residues. The CDR3 DNA reads as TGCGCCAGCAGCCAAACCCTAACTGGGGGGCTTAACACTGAAGCTTTCTTT. This gives the protein CASSQTLTGGLNTEAFF.

The V call is TRBV28, the J call TRBJ1-1; 10 bases map to TRBD1. CDR1 is MDHEN, CDR2 SYDVKM, per germline. This CDR3 is built from 14 residues. J gave up 10 bases and V 9 bases, and 14 bases lay outside the gene matches. The CDR3 sequence is CASHGGTGALGAFF. In nucleotides, the CDR3 is TGTGCCAGTCATGGAGGGACAGGGGCCTTAGGAGCTTTCTTT.

The chain has TRBV19 and TRBJ1-5; TRBD1 is a possible D gene (5 bases). V was trimmed by 8 bases and J by 5 bases, leaving 13 bases between them. The germline gives CDR1 LNHDA, CDR2 SQIVND (reference sequence). The CDR3 has 13 amino acids. The CDR3 spells CASLGGFYQPQHF. The DNA for the CDR3 is TGTGCCAGTCTTGGGGGGTTCTATCAGCCCCAGCATTTT.

The chain has TRBV6-5 and TRBJ1-6; D remains unclear. The CDR3 contains 15 residues. Germline loops: CDR1 MNHEY, CDR2 SVGAGI. Trimming cost V 6 bases and J 0 bases, with 9 bases left between them. The DNA of the CDR3 is TGTGCCAGCAGCCCAGGACTCTCCTATAATTCACCCCTCCACTTT. It codes for CASSPGLSYNSPLHF.

The J gene is TRBJ2-1, the V gene TRBV9; 14 nucleotides line up with TRBD2. There are 17 residues in the CDR3. CDR1 and CDR2 from the germline V gene are SGDLS and YYNGEE. J lost 6 bases, V lost 0 bases, and 5 bases had no gene match. DNA of the CDR3: TGTGCCAGCAGCGTAGAGGGACTAGCGGGAGTTTCCAATGAGCAGTTCTTC. Its protein product is CASSVEGLAGVSNEQFF.

The chain uses TRBV7-9 and TRBJ2-2; no clear D gene. V was clipped by 4 bases and J by 6 bases, with 9 bases between them. The CDR3 covers 13 residues. CDR1 and CDR2 (germline): SEHNR, FQNEAQ (reference sequence). The CDR3 DNA reads TGTGCCAGCAGCTCGATTGGGGCCGGGGAGCTGTTTTTT. This translates into CASSSIGAGELFF. The full variable domain, completed using reference TRBV7-9 and TRBJ2-2, is DTGVSQNPRHKITKRGQNVTFRCDPISEHNRLYWYRQTLGQGPEFLTYFQNEAQLEKSRLLSDRFSAERPKGSFSTLEIQRTEQGDSAMYLCASSSIGAGELFFGEGSRLTVL.

The chain recombines TRBV4-1 with TRBJ2-7, with D maybe TRBD2 (6 bases). The length of the CDR3 is 15 residues. From germline, CDR1 is MGHRA and CDR2 YSYEKL. Trimming pared 3 bases from V and 7 bases from J, leaving 19 bases between. CDR3 sequence (DNA): TGCGCCAGCAGCCAGCAGGTCCTACTAGCTGGGGAGCAGTACTTC. Protein product: CASSQQVLLAGEQYF.

Concerning this clone: The same CDR3 arises from other DNA sequences in this sample as well. V gene TRBV7-9 combines with J gene TRBJ2-5; D remains ambiguous. The V end lost 3 bases, the J end lost 2 bases, and 7 bases lay between the germline ends. This CDR3 region has 13 residues. Germline lookup yields CDR1 SEHNR and CDR2 FQNEAQ (reference sequence). The CDR3 loop reads CASSLALQETQYF. The CDR3 DNA follows: TGTGCCAGCAGCTTGGCACTTCAAGAGACCCAGTACTTC.

The chain is built from TRBV6-1 and TRBJ1-6, with 10 bases identical to TRBD1. Trimming cost V 6 bases and J 10 bases; bases outside gene matches: 9. The CDR3 extends over 15 amino acids. The germline gives CDR1 MNHNS, CDR2 SASEGT. In nucleotides, the CDR3 is TGTGCCAGCAGCAACTGGGACAGGGGTGGATCACCCCTCCACTTT. It is translated as CASSNWDRGGSPLHF.

The rearrangement links TRBV7-3 to TRBJ2-5; 10 bases match TRBD1. The junction had 3 bases not matched to a gene; V was cut back by 2 bases and J by 3 bases. The CDR3 contains 15 residues. From germline, CDR1 is SGHTA and CDR2 FQGTGA. Written as DNA, the CDR3 is TGTGCCAGCAGCTTATTGGGACAGGGGAAAGAGACCCAGTACTTC. This codes for CASSLLGQGKETQYF. Combining the CDR3 with reference TRBV7-3 and TRBJ2-5 gives the whole variable domain GAGVSQTPSNKVTEKGKYVELRCDPISGHTALYWYRQSLGQGPEFLIYFQGTGAADDSGLPNDRFFAVRPEGSVSTLKIQRTERGDSAVYLCASSLLGQGKETQYFGPGTRLLVL.

The chain has TRBV30 and TRBJ2-3; D may be TRBD1 or TRBD2 (7 bases each). The germline V gene has CDR1 GTSNPN and CDR2 SVGIG (reference sequence). The CDR3 runs 17 residues. V lost 3 bases and J 4 bases, leaving 23 bases between the germline ends. As DNA, the CDR3 is TGTGCCTGGAGCCACATCCCTGACAGGGCGGGGGCAGATACGCAGTATTTT. As protein: CAWSHIPDRAGADTQYF.

The rearrangement uses TRBV10-1 and TRBJ2-1, with D possibly called TRBD1 or TRBD2 (6 bases each). Germline CDR1 WNHNN, CDR2 SYGVQD (reference sequence). Trimming stripped 2 bases from V and 9 bases from J, with 17 bases between. The CDR3 has 15 amino acids. CDR3 protein: CASSETGGPKGEQFF. The CDR3 DNA sequence: TGCGCCAGCAGTGAGACCGGGGGCCCTAAGGGTGAGCAGTTCTTC.

The chain recombines TRBV10-3 with TRBJ2-7, with 8 positions matching TRBD1. V was clipped by 8 bases and J by 6 bases; unmatched bases: 3. CDR3 size: 11 residues. CDR1 is ENHRY and CDR2 is SYGVKD in the germline V gene. DNA of the CDR3: TGTGCCATCGGCGACAGGGGCGAGCAGTACTTC. It codes for CAIGDRGEQYF.

Concerning this clone itself: Distinct nucleotide sequences in the sample also encode this CDR3. DNA for the CDR3: TGCGCCAGCAGCCAAGATTTAGGGGGCGGCTACGAGCAGTACTTC. Translated: CASSQDLGGGYEQYF. The rearrangement links TRBV4-1 to TRBJ2-7; 7 bases line up with TRBD1. Germline V gene data show CDR1 as MGHRA and CDR2 as YSYEKL. The trim removed 0 bases at V and 3 bases at J, leaving 5 bases unmatched. This CDR3 contains 15 residues.

Remarks on this clone: Other nucleotide sequences in the sample specify the same CDR3. In DNA, the CDR3 is TGTGCCAGCAGCTTAGCGCTCGAAGGGAGGAACACTGAAGCTTTCTTT. Encoded protein: CASSLALEGRNTEAFF. J is TRBJ1-1 and V is TRBV7-2; the D is unclear. CDR3 length: 16 amino acids. Germline V gene lookup returns CDR1 SGHTA and CDR2 FQGNSA. V was clipped by 0 bases and J by 1 base, with 12 bases between them.

This clone was detected a few times. This same CDR3 is encoded by further DNA sequences in the sample. This sequence joins TRBV2 and TRBJ2-7; D is unclear. The V end was cut by 7 bases, the J end by 0 bases, with 10 bases between. The CDR3 runs to 13 residues. From germline, CDR1 is SNHLY and CDR2 FYNNEI. CDR3 protein: CASTPASSYEQYF. The CDR3 DNA is TGTGCCAGCACTCCGGCGAGCTCCTACGAGCAGTACTTC.

V gene TRBV13 combines with J gene TRBJ1-1; D possibly corresponds to TRBD1 (5 bases). CDR1 PRHDT and CDR2 FYEKMQ come from the germline V gene (reference sequence). There are 15 residues in the CDR3. V was trimmed by 3 bases and J by 11 bases, leaving 22 bases between them. In DNA form, the CDR3 reads TGTGCCAGCAGCTTCCCGTCTGGGGGAGGGGTACAGGCTTTCTTT. This codes for CASSFPSGGGVQAFF.

The chain combines TRBV27 with TRBJ1-1; D gene uncertain. V lost 4 bases and J 5 bases, leaving 8 bases between the germline ends. This CDR3 region has 12 residues. CDR1 MNHEY and CDR2 SMNVEV come from the germline V gene (reference sequence). The CDR3 DNA is TGTGCCAGCAGTTCTCAGGCGACTGAAGCTTTCTTT. It is translated as CASSSQATEAFF.

The chain is built from TRBV27 and TRBJ2-1, with D tentatively TRBD2 (5 bases). The germline V and J ends were trimmed by 5 bases and 1 base, with 12 bases remaining between them. This CDR3 region has 15 residues. The V gene's germline CDR1 is MNHEY and CDR2 SMNVEV (reference sequence). CDR3 sequence: CASSLAGLSYNEQFF. The DNA of the CDR3 is TGTGCCAGCAGTCTTGCTGGACTGTCCTACAATGAGCAGTTCTTC.

The chain uses TRBV25-1 and TRBJ2-5; 9 bases map to TRBD1. CDR1 and CDR2 (germline): MGHDK, SYGVNS. V was pared by 1 base and J by 5 bases, with 11 bases of the junction left unmatched. This CDR3 is built from 17 residues. The CDR3 DNA sequence: TGTGCCAGCAGTGAATTCGGACAGGGGCTTTTGTTTGAGACCCAGTACTTC. It is translated as CASSEFGQGLLFETQYF.

As concerns this clone: Other DNA sequences within the sample encode an identical CDR3. V is TRBV5-1 and J is TRBJ2-2, with D possibly being TRBD1 (5 bases). The CDR3 consists of 15 residues. From germline, CDR1 is SGHRS and CDR2 YFSETQ. Trimming left V 0 bases short and J 4 bases short, with 10 bases between. The CDR3 sequence: CASSLEGESTGELFF. CDR3 in DNA: TGCGCCAGCAGCTTGGAAGGGGAAAGCACCGGGGAGCTGTTTTTT.

The V call is TRBV6-1, the J call TRBJ1-1, with D possibly being TRBD1 (6 bases). The germline V gene has CDR1 MNHNS and CDR2 SASEGT. The CDR3 extends over 15 amino acids. Trimming removed 3 bases at V and 0 bases at J, with 11 bases between. The CDR3 DNA reads as TGTGCCAGCAGTGACTTAGACAGGTTGAACACTGAAGCTTTCTTT. Its translation is CASSDLDRLNTEAFF.

Of note for this clone: The sample holds other DNA sequences that translate to the same CDR3. The rearrangement links TRBV5-1 to TRBJ2-3, with 8 bases identical to TRBD2. CDR1 and CDR2 (germline): SGHRS, YFSETQ. Losses at the gene ends were 2 bases for V and 4 bases for J; bases not matched to a gene: 3. This CDR3 contains 14 residues. CDR3 amino acids: CASSLAGAADTQYF. The CDR3 DNA reads TGCGCCAGCAGCTTAGCGGGAGCCGCAGATACGCAGTATTTT.

The chain couples TRBV4-1 to TRBJ1-6, with 7 positions matching TRBD1. The CDR3 length is 15 residues. Germline V gene lookup returns CDR1 MGHRA and CDR2 YSYEKL. With 6 bases clipped from V and 8 bases from J, the junction kept 10 bases outside the gene matches. The CDR3 sequence: CASSPQTGLDSPLHF. CDR3 coding DNA: TGCGCCAGCAGTCCTCAGACAGGGTTGGATTCACCCCTCCACTTT.